The present entry profiles one T cell receptor (beta chain) with its context. Antigen specificity is unknown. Sample-barcoded 5' priming and a J-beta primer mix drove a second PCR of roughly 6 to 12 cycles. TCRdb independently ran MiXCR on the 5' RACE reads; one entry per CDR3 protein. Of roughly 900,000 distinct CDR3 sequences in the sample, roughly 52% were seen once. Trimming took off 2 bases at V and 5 bases at J, with 10 bases between the two ends. Germline-derived CDR1 and CDR2 are SGHTA and FQGNSA. The CDR3 sequence is 14 residues long. This specimen comes from a study of blood T cells in healthy people across ages. Study at large: There was about one barcoded beta molecule captured by template switching per two T cells. Notes on the study in general: TCR beta diversity correlated strongly with naive T cell percentage. No one knew whether donors had CMV, which possibly confounded expanded clonotype changes.

Sequencing was performed on blood. The receptor's source is a man aged 30 to 45 in good health. This chain joins TRBV7-2 and TRBJ2-1; D unclear. The CDR3 is CASSLYNGNNEQFF. CDR3 bases: TGTGCCAGCAGCTTATATAACGGCAACAATGAGCAGTTCTTC.